Listed below are T cell receptor beta chains from one sample, sequenced in a study of shared clonotypes between healthy human individuals. TCRdb keeps only in-frame clones here, not all; method: immunoSEQ multiplex PCR. In the table there are some 1.5 million clones, under 99% of which are singletons. The sample was naive CD4+ T cells sorted from blood. All receptors derive from a man aged 25 to 40 in good health. Each CDR3 is given with its conserved first and last residue. The D gene is left open where the match is weak. Size values are once, few and many counts, or a class for expanded clones, and some rows have none.

-,-,TRBJ2-7,TRBV7-9,CASSSTAYEQYF,TGTGCCAGCAGCTCGACTGCCTACGAGCAGTACTTC
-,-,TRBJ2-1,TRBV19,CASSIDLFGYRFF,TGTGCCAGTAGTATAGATCTATTTGGGTATAGGTTCTTC
-,-,TRBJ2-5,TRBV7-2,CASSFDRLGETQYF,TGTGCCAGCAGCTTTGACAGGTTAGGAGAGACCCAGTACTTC
-,-,TRBJ1-5,TRBV29-1,CSVAAGQNQPQHF,TGCAGCGTTGCGGCAGGCCAGAATCAGCCCCAGCATTTT
-,-,TRBJ1-1,TRBV5-1,CASSLFAGLPEAFF,TGCGCCAGCAGCTTGTTCGCAGGTCTCCCTGAAGCTTTCTTT
-,-,TRBJ2-7,TRBV5-8,CASSLRSGYEQYF,TGTGCCAGCAGCTTGAGGTCCGGCTACGAGCAGTACTTC
-,TRBD1,TRBJ2-1,TRBV7-3,CASSPTRDSSYNEQFF,TGTGCCAGCAGTCCTACCCGGGACAGCTCCTACAATGAGCAGTTCTTC
-,TRBD1,TRBJ2-3,TRBV5-4,CASSQDRGTDTQYF,TGTGCCAGCAGCCAGGACAGGGGCACAGATACGCAGTATTTT
-,-,TRBJ2-2,TRBV9,CASSANANTGELFF,TGTGCCAGCAGCGCAAACGCGAACACCGGGGAGCTGTTTTTT
few,-,TRBJ2-7,TRBV19,CASSLGLADEQYF,TGTGCCAGTAGTTTGGGACTCGCTGACGAGCAGTACTTC
-,-,TRBJ2-3,TRBV2,CASSGGGGARTDTQYF,TGTGCCAGCAGTGGTGGTGGGGGGGCTCGTACAGATACGCAGTATTTT
-,-,TRBJ1-4,TRBV6-5,CASSYGTRGEKLFF,TGTGCCAGCAGTTACGGGACACGAGGGGAAAAACTGTTTTTT
-,-,TRBJ2-3,TRBV6-1,CASTIQGSTDTQYF,TGTGCCAGCACTATACAGGGAAGCACAGATACGCAGTATTTT
-,-,TRBJ2-5,TRBV18,CASSPTGKETQYF,TGTGCCAGCTCACCAACCGGGAAAGAGACCCAGTACTTC
-,-,TRBJ2-7,TRBV6-5,CASSYAGFRYF,TGTGCCAGCAGTTACGCGGGGTTTCGGTACTTC
-,-,TRBJ2-5,TRBV5-1,CASSFLVEETQYF,TGCGCCAGCAGCTTCCTTGTCGAAGAGACCCAGTACTTC
-,TRBD2,TRBJ2-3,TRBV28,CASSSGTSGSRYTQYF,TGTGCCAGCAGTTCCGGGACTAGCGGGAGTAGGTATACGCAGTATTTT
-,-,TRBJ1-1,TRBV18,CASSPLMGRAHITEAFF,TGTGCCAGCTCACCCTTGATGGGCAGGGCCCATATCACTGAAGCTTTCTTT
-,-,TRBJ2-2,TRBV15,CATASGRNTGELFF,TGTGCCACGGCCAGCGGCCGGAACACCGGGGAGCTGTTTTTT
-,-,TRBJ1-4,TRBV15,CATSSSGAGLGRANEKLFF,TGTGCCACCAGCTCCAGCGGGGCGGGGCTCGGACGCGCTAATGAAAAACTGTTTTTT
-,-,TRBJ2-7,TRBV9,CASSVEPGPGGPYEQYF,TGTGCCAGCAGCGTAGAGCCGGGTCCTGGCGGACCCTACGAGCAGTACTTC
-,TRBD2,TRBJ2-2,TRBV10-3,CAISGGLAGNTGELFF,TGTGCCATCAGTGGGGGACTAGCGGGGAACACCGGGGAGCTGTTTTTT
-,TRBD2,TRBJ2-1,TRBV9,CASSVDPASGISNEQFF,TGTGCCAGCAGCGTAGACCCCGCTAGCGGGATCAGCAATGAGCAGTTCTTC
-,-,TRBJ2-2,TRBV6-5,CASRAGPGELFF,TGTGCCAGCAGGGCCGGGCCCGGGGAGCTGTTTTTT
-,-,TRBJ2-5,TRBV30,CAWSEWIETQYF,TGTGCCTGGAGTGAGTGGATCGAGACCCAGTACTTC
-,-,TRBJ2-5,TRBV19,CASSIGGETQYF,TGTGCCAGTAGTATCGGTGGGGAGACCCAGTACTTC
-,TRBD2,TRBJ2-3,TRBV9,CASSVVAGESLFF,TGTGCCAGCAGCGTTGTAGCGGGCGAGTCCCTATTTTTT
-,-,TRBJ1-1,TRBV16,CASSQLNRDTEAFF,TGTGCCAGCAGCCAATTAAACAGGGACACTGAAGCTTTCTTT
-,TRBD1,TRBJ1-2,TRBV19,CASSTGSRGRNYGYTF,TGTGCCAGTAGTACCGGGTCCAGGGGGCGAAACTATGGCTACACCTTC
-,-,TRBJ2-1,TRBV5-1,CASSLPQDSYNEQFF,TGCGCCAGCAGCTTGCCCCAGGACTCCTACAATGAGCAGTTCTTC
-,-,TRBJ2-5,TRBV6-5,CASSYTGETQYF,TGTGCCAGCAGTTACACCGGGGAGACCCAGTACTTC
-,-,TRBJ2-3,TRBV28,CASSLRGPGVSTDTQYF,TGTGCCAGCAGTTTAAGGGGCCCCGGGGTTAGCACAGATACGCAGTATTTT
-,-,TRBJ2-5,TRBV15,CATSRRGPGEETQYF,TGTGCCACCAGCAGACGCGGGCCGGGGGAAGAGACCCAGTACTTC